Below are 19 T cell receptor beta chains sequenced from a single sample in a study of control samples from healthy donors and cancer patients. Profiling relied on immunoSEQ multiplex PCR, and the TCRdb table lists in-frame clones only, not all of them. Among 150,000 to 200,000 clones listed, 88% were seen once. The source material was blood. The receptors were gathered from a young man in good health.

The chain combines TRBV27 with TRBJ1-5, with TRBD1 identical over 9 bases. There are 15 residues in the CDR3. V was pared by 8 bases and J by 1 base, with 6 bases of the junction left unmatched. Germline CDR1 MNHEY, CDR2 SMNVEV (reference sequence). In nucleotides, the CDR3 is TGTGCCAGCTGGACAGGGGTTGGCAGCAATCAGCCCCAGCATTTT. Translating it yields CASWTGVGSNQPQHF.

The CDR3 here is CASSPGTGNEQYF. In DNA, the CDR3 is TGTGCCAGCTCACCCGGGACAGGGAACGAGCAGTACTTC. This chain uses TRBV18 with TRBJ2-7, with TRBD1 identical over 9 bases. The V gene end was trimmed by 3 bases and the J gene end by 5 bases; junction bases not matched to a gene: 2. Germline lookup yields CDR1 KGHSH and CDR2 LQKENI. CDR3 length: 13 residues. Looking up the rest from reference TRBV18 and TRBJ2-7 gives the full variable domain: NAGVMQNPRHLVRRRGQEARLRCSPMKGHSHVYWYRQLPEEGLKFMVYLQKENIIDESGMPKERFSAEFPKEGPSILRIQQVVRGDSAAYFCASSPGTGNEQYFGPGTRLTVT.

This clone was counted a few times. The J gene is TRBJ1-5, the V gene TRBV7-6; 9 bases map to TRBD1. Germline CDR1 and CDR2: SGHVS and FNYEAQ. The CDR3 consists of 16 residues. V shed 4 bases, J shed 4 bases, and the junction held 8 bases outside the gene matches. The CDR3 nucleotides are TGTGCCAGCAGCTCGAAGCGACAGGGGGGTAATCAGCCCCAGCATTTT. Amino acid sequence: CASSSKRQGGNQPQHF.

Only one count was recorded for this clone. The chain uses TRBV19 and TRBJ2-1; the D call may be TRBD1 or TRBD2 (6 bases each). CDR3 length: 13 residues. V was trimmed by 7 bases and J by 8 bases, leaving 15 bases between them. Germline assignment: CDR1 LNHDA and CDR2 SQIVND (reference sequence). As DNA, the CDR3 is TGTGCCAGTACTAAGGGGGGTTCGGATGAGCAGTTCTTC. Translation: CASTKGGSDEQFF.

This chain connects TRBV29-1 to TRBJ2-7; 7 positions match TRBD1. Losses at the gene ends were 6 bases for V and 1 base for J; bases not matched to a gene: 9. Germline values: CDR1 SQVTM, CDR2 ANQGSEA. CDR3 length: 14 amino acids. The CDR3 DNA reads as TGCAGCGTCATTACAGGACAGGTATCCTACGAGCAGTACTTC. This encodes CSVITGQVSYEQYF.

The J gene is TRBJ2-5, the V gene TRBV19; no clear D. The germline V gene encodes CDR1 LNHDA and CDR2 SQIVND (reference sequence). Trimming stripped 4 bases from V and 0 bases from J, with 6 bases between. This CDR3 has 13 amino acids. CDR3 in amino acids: CASSNSDQETQYF. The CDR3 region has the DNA TGTGCCAGTAGTAACAGCGACCAAGAGACCCAGTACTTC.

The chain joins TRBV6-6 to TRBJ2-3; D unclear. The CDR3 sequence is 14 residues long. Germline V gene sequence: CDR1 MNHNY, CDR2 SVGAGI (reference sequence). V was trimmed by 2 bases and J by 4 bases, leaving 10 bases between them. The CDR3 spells CASSYVAAPDTQYF. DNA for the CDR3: TGTGCCAGCAGTTACGTAGCCGCGCCAGATACGCAGTATTTT.

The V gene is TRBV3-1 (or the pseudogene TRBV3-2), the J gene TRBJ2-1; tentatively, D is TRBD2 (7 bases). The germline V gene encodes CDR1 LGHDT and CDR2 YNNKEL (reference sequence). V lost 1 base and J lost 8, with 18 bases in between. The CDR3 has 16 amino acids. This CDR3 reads CASSQVYGGALDEQFF. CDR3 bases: TGTGCCAGCAGCCAAGTCTATGGGGGGGCTTTGGATGAGCAGTTCTTC.

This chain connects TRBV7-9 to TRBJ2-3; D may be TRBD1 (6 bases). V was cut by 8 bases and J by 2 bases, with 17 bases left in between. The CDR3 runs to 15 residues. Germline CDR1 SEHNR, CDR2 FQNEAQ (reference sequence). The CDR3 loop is CASAPPNRVTDTQYF. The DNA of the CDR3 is TGTGCCAGCGCCCCCCCCAACAGGGTCACAGATACGCAGTATTTT.

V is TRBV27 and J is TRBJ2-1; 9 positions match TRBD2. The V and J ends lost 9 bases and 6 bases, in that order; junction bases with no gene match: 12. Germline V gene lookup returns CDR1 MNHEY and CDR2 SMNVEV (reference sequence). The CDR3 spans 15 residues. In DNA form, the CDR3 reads TGTGCCAGTACTCGCGGGGGGGTGACGGCCAATGAGCAGTTCTTC. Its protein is CASTRGGVTANEQFF.

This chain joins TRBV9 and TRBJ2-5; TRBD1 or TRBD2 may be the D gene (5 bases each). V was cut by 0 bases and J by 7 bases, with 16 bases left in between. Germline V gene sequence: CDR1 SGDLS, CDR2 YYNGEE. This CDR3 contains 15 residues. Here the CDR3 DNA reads TGTGCCAGCAGCGTAGGTGAGGGGCCGAGGTGGACCCAGTACTTC. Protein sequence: CASSVGEGPRWTQYF. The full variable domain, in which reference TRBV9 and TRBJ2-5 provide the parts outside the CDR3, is DSGVTQTPKHLITATGQRVTLRCSPRSGDLSVYWYQQSLDQGLQFLIQYYNGEERAKGNILERFSAQQFPDLHSELNLSSLELGDSALYFCASSVGEGPRWTQYFGPGTRLLVL.

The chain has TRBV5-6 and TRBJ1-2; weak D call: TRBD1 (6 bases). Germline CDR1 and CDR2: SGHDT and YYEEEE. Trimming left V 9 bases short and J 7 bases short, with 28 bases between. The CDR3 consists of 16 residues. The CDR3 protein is CATVTRQVISSGGYTF. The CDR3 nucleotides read TGTGCCACCGTTACAAGACAGGTTATCTCTTCAGGTGGCTACACCTTC.

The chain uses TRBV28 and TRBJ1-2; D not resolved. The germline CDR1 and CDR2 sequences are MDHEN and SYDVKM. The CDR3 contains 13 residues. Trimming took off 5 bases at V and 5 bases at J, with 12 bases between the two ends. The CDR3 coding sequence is TGTGCCAGCAGTAACGGGCAGAGATATGGCTACACCTTC. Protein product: CASSNGQRYGYTF.

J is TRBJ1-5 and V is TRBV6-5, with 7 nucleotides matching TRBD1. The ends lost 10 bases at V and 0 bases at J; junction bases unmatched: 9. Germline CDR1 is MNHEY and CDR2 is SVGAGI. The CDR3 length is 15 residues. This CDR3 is CAIKRQGYSNQPQHF. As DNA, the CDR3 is TGTGCCATCAAGAGACAGGGTTATAGCAATCAGCCCCAGCATTTT.

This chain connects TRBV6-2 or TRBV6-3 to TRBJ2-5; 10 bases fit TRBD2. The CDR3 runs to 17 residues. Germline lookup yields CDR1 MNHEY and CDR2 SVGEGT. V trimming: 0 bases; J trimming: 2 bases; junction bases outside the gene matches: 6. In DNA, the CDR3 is TGTGCCAGCAGTTACTCGTTCCTAGCGGGGGTGCAAGAGACCCAGTACTTC. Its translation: CASSYSFLAGVQETQYF.

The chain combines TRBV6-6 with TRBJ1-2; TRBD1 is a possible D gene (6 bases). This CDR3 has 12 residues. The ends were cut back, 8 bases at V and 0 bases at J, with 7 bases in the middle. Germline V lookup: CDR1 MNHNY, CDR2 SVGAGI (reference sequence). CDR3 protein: CASGQPNYGYTF. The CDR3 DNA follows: TGTGCCAGCGGACAGCCTAACTATGGCTACACCTTC.

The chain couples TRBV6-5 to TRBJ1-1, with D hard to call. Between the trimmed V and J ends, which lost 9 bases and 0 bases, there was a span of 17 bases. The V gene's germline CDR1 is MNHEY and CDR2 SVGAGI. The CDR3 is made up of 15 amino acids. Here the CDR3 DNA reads TGTGCCAGTTCAAGCGGGGAAGCAATGAACACTGAAGCTTTCTTT. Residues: CASSSGEAMNTEAFF.

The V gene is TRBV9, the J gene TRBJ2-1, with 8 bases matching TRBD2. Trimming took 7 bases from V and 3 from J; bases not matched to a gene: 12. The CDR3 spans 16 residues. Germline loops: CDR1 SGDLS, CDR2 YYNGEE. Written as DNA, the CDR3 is TGTGCCAGCGGGACCGGGGGGGCCTTTGTCTACAATGAGCAGTTCTTC. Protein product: CASGTGGAFVYNEQFF.

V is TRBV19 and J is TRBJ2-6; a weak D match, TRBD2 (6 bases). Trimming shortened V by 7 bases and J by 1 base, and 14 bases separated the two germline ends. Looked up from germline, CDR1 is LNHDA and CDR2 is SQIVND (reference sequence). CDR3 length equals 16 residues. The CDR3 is CASKEAGGSGANVLTF. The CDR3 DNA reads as TGTGCCAGTAAAGAGGCCGGGGGATCTGGGGCCAACGTCCTGACTTTC. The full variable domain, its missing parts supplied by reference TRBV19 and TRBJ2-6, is DGGITQSPKYLFRKEGQNVTLSCEQNLNHDAMYWYRQDPGQGLRLIYYSQIVNDFQKGDIAEGYSVSREKKESFPLTVTSAQKNPTAFYLCASKEAGGSGANVLTFGAGSRLTVL.